The TCR beta chain described here comes from a study of control samples from healthy donors and cancer patients. Trimming cost V 4 bases and J 0 bases, with 29 bases left between them. Germline assignment: CDR1 PRHDT and CDR2 FYEKMQ (reference sequence). The CDR3 is made up of 21 amino acids. Assay: immunoSEQ multiplex PCR; the TCRdb copy retains only in-frame clones and omits some. The sample yields approximately 150,000 clones, 88% seen once. This TCR came from a man in his late teens or twenties in good health. Sample: blood. The J gene is TRBJ2-3, the V gene TRBV13, with D tentatively TRBD1 (5 bases). CDR3 sequence: CASSSREVGFPGPVSTDTQYF. In DNA form, the CDR3 reads TGTGCCAGCAGCTCCAGGGAAGTAGGGTTTCCGGGCCCCGTAAGCACAGATACGCAGTATTTT.